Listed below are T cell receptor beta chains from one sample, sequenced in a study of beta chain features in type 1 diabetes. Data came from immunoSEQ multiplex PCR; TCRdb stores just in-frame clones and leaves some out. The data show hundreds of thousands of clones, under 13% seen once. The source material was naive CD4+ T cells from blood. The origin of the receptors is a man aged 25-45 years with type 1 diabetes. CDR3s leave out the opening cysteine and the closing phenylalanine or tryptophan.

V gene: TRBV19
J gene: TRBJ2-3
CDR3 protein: ASSLASAIDTQY

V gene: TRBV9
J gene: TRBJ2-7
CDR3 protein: ASSATGTGRLYEQY

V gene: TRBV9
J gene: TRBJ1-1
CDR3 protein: ASSVVGGSGTEAF

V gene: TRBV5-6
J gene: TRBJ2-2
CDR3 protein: ASSLVGTDTGELF

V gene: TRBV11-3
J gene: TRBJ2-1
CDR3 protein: ASSSRASGNEQF

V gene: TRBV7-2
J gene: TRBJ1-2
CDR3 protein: ASSPYGGGYT

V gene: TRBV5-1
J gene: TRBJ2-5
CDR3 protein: ASSLAGVRQETQY

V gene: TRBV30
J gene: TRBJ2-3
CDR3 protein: AWSHRTDTQY

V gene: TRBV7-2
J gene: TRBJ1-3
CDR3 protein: ASSWTPGNTIY

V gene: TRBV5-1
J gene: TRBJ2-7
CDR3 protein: ASSLDRGDREQY

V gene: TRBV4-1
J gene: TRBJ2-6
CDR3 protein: ASRSLGANVLT

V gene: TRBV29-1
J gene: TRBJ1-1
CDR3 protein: SVGPPGGMNTEAF

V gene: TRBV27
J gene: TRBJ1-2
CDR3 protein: ASSPGGSYGYT

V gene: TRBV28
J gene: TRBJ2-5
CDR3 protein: ASLGQETQY